This T cell receptor (beta chain) was profiled in a study of cytomegalovirus exposure and HLA in healthy donors. The PCR used 60 Vbeta and 13 Jbeta primers. The repertoire was sequenced with immunoSEQ multiplex PCR; TCRdb's copy has only in-frame clones and lacks some. Among about 160,000 clones listed, 79% were seen once. V shed 1 base and J shed 2 bases, with 12 bases lying between them. CDR3 size: 15 residues. Germline V gives CDR1 SGHRS, CDR2 YFSETQ. Note on this clone: No antigen is known for it.

Study results and caveats: Some TCR beta chains (more than 150 of them) were listed as cytomegalovirus-associated.

What was sequenced was PBMCs. The sequence was collected from a human donor in good health. The chain is built from TRBV5-1 and TRBJ1-1; perhaps TRBD1 as D (5 bases). DNA of the CDR3: TGCGCCAGCAGCTTGCGGCGGGGGGAAAACACTGAAGCTTTCTTT. Its protein product is CASSLRRGENTEAFF. Variable domain in full (rest from reference TRBV5-1 and TRBJ1-1): KAGVTQTPRYLIKTRGQQVTLSCSPISGHRSVSWYQQTPGQGLQFLFEYFSETQRNKGNFPGRFSGRQFSNSRSEMNVSTLELGDSALYLCASSLRRGENTEAFFGQGTRLTVV.